These 19 T cell receptor beta chains came from one sample sequenced in a study of blood T cell repertoires in COVID-19. Sequenced by immunoSEQ multiplex PCR; TCRdb stores in-frame clones only, minus some. This sample carries 150,000 to 200,000 clones, about 88% of them seen once, and the ten largest clones take around 6.5%. What was sequenced was peripheral blood. These TCRs come from a woman aged 80 or over in a cohort sampled during active or convalescent COVID-19.

Turning to this clone: This same CDR3 is encoded by further DNA sequences in the sample. The chain uses TRBV9 and TRBJ1-4, with D possibly being TRBD1 (5 bases). Trimming left V 3 bases short and J 0 bases short, with 9 bases between. In germline, CDR1 is SGDLS, CDR2 YYNGEE. The CDR3 length is 15 residues. This chain's CDR3 is CASSAQGTTNEKLFF. In DNA form, the CDR3 reads TGTGCCAGCAGCGCGCAGGGCACAACTAATGAAAAACTGTTTTTT. The whole variable domain, remainder taken from reference TRBV9 and TRBJ1-4, is DSGVTQTPKHLITATGQRVTLRCSPRSGDLSVYWYQQSLDQGLQFLIQYYNGEERAKGNILERFSAQQFPDLHSELNLSSLELGDSALYFCASSAQGTTNEKLFFGSGTQLSVL.

The chain combines TRBV2 with TRBJ2-7, with D unclear. Deletions cut 8 bases from V and 2 bases from J, with 7 bases between. The length of the CDR3 is 11 residues. CDR1 SNHLY and CDR2 FYNNEI come from the germline V gene. The CDR3: CASYITYEQYV. The CDR3 DNA sequence: TGTGCCAGCTACATAACCTACGAGCAGTACGTC.

This chain uses TRBV3-1 (or the pseudogene TRBV3-2) with TRBJ1-5; maybe TRBD1 (5 bases). V lost 4 bases and J 3 bases, leaving 19 bases between the germline ends. The germline V gene has CDR1 LGHDT and CDR2 YNNKEL (reference sequence). The CDR3 totals 17 residues. The CDR3 DNA is TGTGCCAGCAGCCGGTCCCTTGGGGGACTTATCAATCAGCCCCAGCATTTT. Translation: CASSRSLGGLINQPQHF.

CDR3 loop: CASSGGGQGLSPQHF. CDR3 nucleotide sequence: TGTGCCAGCAGTGGGGGGGGACAGGGCCTTTCGCCCCAGCATTTT. The chain couples TRBV2 to TRBJ1-5; 9 bases are a match to TRBD1. J gave up 9 bases and V 4 bases, and 10 bases lay outside the gene matches. Germline CDR1 reads SNHLY; CDR2 reads FYNNEI. The CDR3 consists of 15 residues.

The chain employs TRBV4-3 and TRBJ2-3; D unclear. Between the trimmed V and J ends, which lost 3 bases and 0 bases, there was a span of 4 bases. Germline V gene sequence: CDR1 LGHNA, CDR2 YSLEER. The CDR3 consists of 13 residues. The CDR3 sequence is CASSHTSTDTQYF. The CDR3 nucleotides read TGCGCCAGCAGCCATACTAGCACAGATACGCAGTATTTT.

The rearrangement links TRBV9 to TRBJ2-7, with TRBD1 as a possible D gene (5 bases). The CDR3 has 15 amino acids. V shed 3 bases and J shed 7 bases, with 20 bases lying between them. In germline, CDR1 is SGDLS, CDR2 YYNGEE. The CDR3 DNA is TGTGCCAGCAGCGGAGGACATAACTCTTACCGTGAGCAGTACTTC. Translated: CASSGGHNSYREQYF.

In its sample, this clone was seen once. This chain links TRBV6-1 with TRBJ2-3, with D tentatively TRBD2 (5 bases). V was trimmed by 3 bases and J by 2 bases, leaving 12 bases between them. This CDR3 is 15 amino acids long. The germline gives CDR1 MNHNS, CDR2 SASEGT. The CDR3 protein is CASSEELRATDTQYF. CDR3 DNA sequence: TGTGCCAGCAGTGAGGAGTTGAGGGCCACAGATACGCAGTATTTT.

The CDR3 sequence is CASSLPQGIYGYTF. The CDR3 nucleotides read TGTGCCAGCAGCCTTCCACAGGGTATCTATGGCTACACCTTC. The chain couples TRBV4-2 to TRBJ1-2; tentatively, D is TRBD1 (6 bases). The CDR3 runs to 14 residues. CDR1 LGHNA and CDR2 YNFKEQ come from the germline V gene. With 4 bases removed from V and 4 bases from J, the gap between germline ends came to 13 bases.

V and J are TRBV27 and TRBJ2-1; 9 bases align to TRBD1. This CDR3 comprises 13 residues. Per the germline V gene, CDR1 is MNHEY and CDR2 is SMNVEV (reference sequence). V shed 10 bases, J shed 7 bases, and the junction held 8 bases outside the gene matches. CDR3 region: CATHPTGGNEQFF. The DNA for the CDR3 is TGTGCCACCCACCCGACAGGGGGAAATGAGCAGTTCTTC.

In its sample, this clone was seen once. This chain joins TRBV5-1 and TRBJ2-1, with 7 nucleotides matching TRBD2. Per the germline V gene, CDR1 is SGHRS and CDR2 is YFSETQ. Trimming cost V 4 bases and J 8 bases; bases outside gene matches: 15. The CDR3 is 16 residues long. CDR3: CASSGSPGGRAHEQFF. The CDR3 DNA sequence: TGCGCCAGCAGCGGGAGTCCTGGGGGGAGGGCCCATGAGCAGTTCTTC.

This clone was seen only once. The chain carries TRBV2 and TRBJ2-5, with TRBD2 as a possible D gene (5 bases). Germline V gene data show CDR1 as SNHLY and CDR2 as FYNNEI. CDR3 length equals 13 residues. V was trimmed by 4 bases and J by 4 bases, leaving 10 bases between them. The DNA of the CDR3 is TGTGCCAGCAGTGTAATTAGCGTAGAGACCCAGTACTTC. Its protein is CASSVISVETQYF.

V is TRBV6-5 and J is TRBJ1-1; D is unresolved. This CDR3 spans 13 amino acids. V shed 6 bases and J shed 4 bases, with 12 bases lying between them. Germline assignment: CDR1 MNHEY and CDR2 SVGAGI. In DNA form, the CDR3 reads TGTGCCAGCAGCGCGATACGGTCCACTGAAGCTTTCTTT. This gives the protein CASSAIRSTEAFF.

In nucleotides, the CDR3 is TGTGCCAGCAGTTTCGGACAGGGTCACGCTTTCTTT. Translation: CASSFGQGHAFF. The V and J genes are TRBV27 and TRBJ1-1, with TRBD1 matching 8 bases. Looked up from germline, CDR1 is MNHEY and CDR2 is SMNVEV (reference sequence). This CDR3 spans 12 amino acids. V was clipped by 3 bases and J by 11 bases; unmatched bases: 5.

This clone was recorded once. The chain has TRBV30 and TRBJ2-7; TRBD1 matches at 10 bases. CDR1 and CDR2 from the germline V gene are GTSNPN and SVGIG (reference sequence). V shed 5 bases and J 6 bases; nucleotides not matched to a gene: 13. The CDR3 extends over 15 amino acids. The CDR3 DNA reads as TGTGCCTGGGGTTTATGGGACAGGGGAACCGGCGAGCAGTACTTC. It is translated as CAWGLWDRGTGEQYF.

This sequence joins TRBV18 and TRBJ1-3; possible D gene TRBD1, 5 bases. V lost 3 bases to trimming and J lost 9 bases, with 18 bases between them. CDR3 length: 15 amino acids. Germline values: CDR1 KGHSH, CDR2 LQKENI. The CDR3 reads CASSPVLDSSFTIYF. DNA of the CDR3: TGTGCCAGCTCACCGGTTCTCGACAGCTCCTTCACCATATATTTT.

The table lists this clone with a count of one. This rearrangement joins TRBV11-2 to TRBJ2-3; D is unresolved. Trimming took off 1 base at V and 0 bases at J, with 11 bases between the two ends. From germline, CDR1 is SGHAT and CDR2 FQNNGV. This CDR3 comprises 16 residues. CDR3 loop: CASSLGQIPSTDTQYF. The CDR3, as DNA: TGTGCCAGCAGCTTAGGGCAGATACCCAGCACAGATACGCAGTATTTT.

This clone turned up a few times. This CDR3 reads CASSLDRVGKKLFF. Written as DNA, the CDR3 is TGTGCCAGCAGCTTAGACAGGGTAGGAAAAAAACTGTTTTTT. V is TRBV11-2 and J is TRBJ1-4; D may be TRBD1 (5 bases). Trimming stripped 0 bases from V and 9 bases from J, with 11 bases between. CDR1 SGHAT and CDR2 FQNNGV come from the germline V gene. The CDR3 has 14 residues.

This clone appeared a single time. The genes are TRBV19 and TRBJ1-2, with D possibly being TRBD1 (5 bases). The CDR3 loop spans 13 amino acids. The V end was cut by 4 bases, the J end by 8 bases, with 14 bases between. Germline V gives CDR1 LNHDA, CDR2 SQIVND (reference sequence). The CDR3 DNA sequence: TGTGCCAGTAGTACCGACAGATTGTCAGGCTACACCTTC. Translating it yields CASSTDRLSGYTF.

This clone appeared a few times. J is TRBJ1-5 and V is TRBV12-5, with 7 bases that match TRBD1. The germline V gene encodes CDR1 LGHNT and CDR2 FRNRAP. V dropped 6 bases and J dropped 1; count of bases not matched to a gene: 6. This CDR3 is 15 amino acids long. CDR3 region: CASGYHRGSNQPQHF. In DNA form, the CDR3 reads TGTGCTAGTGGCTACCACAGGGGCAGCAATCAGCCCCAGCATTTT.